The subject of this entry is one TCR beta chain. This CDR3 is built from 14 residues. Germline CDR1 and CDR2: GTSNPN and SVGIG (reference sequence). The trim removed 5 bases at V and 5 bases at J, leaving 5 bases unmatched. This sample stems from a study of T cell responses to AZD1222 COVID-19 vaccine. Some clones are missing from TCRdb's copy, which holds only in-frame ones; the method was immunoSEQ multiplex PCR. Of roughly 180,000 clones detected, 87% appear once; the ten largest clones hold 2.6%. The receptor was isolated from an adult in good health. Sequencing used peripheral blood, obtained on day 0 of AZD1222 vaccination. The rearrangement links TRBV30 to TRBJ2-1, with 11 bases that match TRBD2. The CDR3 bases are TGTGCCTGGCTAGCGGGAGGATTAAACAATGAGCAGTTCTTC. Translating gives CAWLAGGLNNEQFF.